The next 18 T cell receptor beta chains were all read from a single sample in a study of T cells in Graves' hyperthyroidism and ophthalmopathy (dated by TCRdb to between 2018 and 2021). Libraries were constructed by multiplex PCR. Reads for this sample came from an Illumina HiSeq 2000. The TCR beta CDR3 regions were amplified from the RNA transcripts. For the first round of RT-PCR on the TCR CDR3, the HTBI primer set was used together with the Qiagen OneStep RT-PCR kit. TCRdb trimmed public reads at Q25 via fastp, called clones via MiXCR and kept in-frame beta chains. Every entry covers one CDR3 protein and lists the most common genes and DNA from its rows. Here the sample has 700,000 or so distinct CDR3 sequences; 16% occur a single time. The ten largest account for under 9.5% of the sample. The specimen was blood. These receptors were taken from a man aged 18-30 years with Graves' hyperthyroidism.

This clonotype was counted at least ten times. The chain uses TRBV6-2 or TRBV6-3 and TRBJ1-1, with D possibly matching TRBD1 (5 bases). The CDR3 covers 12 residues. V gave up 6 bases and J gave up 5 bases, with 10 bases separating them. Germline-derived CDR1 and CDR2 are MNHEY and SVGEGT. The CDR3 loop is CASRSGWTEAFF. The CDR3 DNA sequence: TGTGCCAGCAGATCAGGGTGGACTGAAGCTTTCTTT.

There are many counts of this clonotype. V and J are TRBV7-9 and TRBJ1-2, with a possible D match to TRBD1 (6 bases). The CDR3 sequence is 14 residues long. The V end lost 4 bases, the J end lost 4 bases, and 13 bases lay between the germline ends. The germline V gene has CDR1 SEHNR and CDR2 FQNEAQ (reference sequence). The CDR3 bases are TGTGCCAGCAGCTCGTCAGGGGCTTCCTATGGCTACACCTTC. It translates to CASSSSGASYGYTF.

Ten or more counts support this clonotype. The chain employs TRBV28 and TRBJ2-1, with 10 bases fitting TRBD1. Germline V gives CDR1 MDHEN, CDR2 SYDVKM. This CDR3 is 16 amino acids long. V was clipped by 4 bases and J by 4 bases; unmatched bases: 7. The CDR3 reads CASSSAGQGRYNEQFF. In DNA form, the CDR3 reads TGTGCCAGCAGTTCAGCGGGACAGGGGAGATACAATGAGCAGTTCTTC. The full variable domain, rest sourced from reference TRBV28 and TRBJ2-1, is DVKVTQSSRYLVKRTGEKVFLECVQDMDHENMFWYRQDPGLGLRLIYFSYDVKMKEKGDIPEGYSVSREKKERFSLILESASTNQTSMYLCASSSAGQGRYNEQFFGPGTRLTVL.

This clonotype appeared a few times. The chain employs TRBV3-1 and TRBJ2-7; D perhaps matches TRBD1 (5 bases). The CDR3 runs 15 residues. V shed 5 bases and J shed 2 bases, with 16 bases lying between them. CDR1 and CDR2 (germline): LGHDT, YNNKEL (reference sequence). CDR3 sequence: CASSMGRGSPYEQYF. DNA of the CDR3: TGTGCCAGCAGCATGGGAAGGGGCTCTCCCTACGAGCAGTACTTC.

This clonotype was recorded at least ten times. V gene TRBV7-9 combines with J gene TRBJ2-7; 10 nucleotides align to TRBD2. Per the germline V gene, CDR1 is SEHNR and CDR2 is FQNEAQ (reference sequence). The length of the CDR3 is 16 residues. The V gene end was trimmed by 5 bases and the J gene end by 4 bases; junction bases not matched to a gene: 11. In DNA form, the CDR3 reads TGTGCCAGCAGCGGCAGACTAGCGGGCTCTTTTTACGAGCAGTACTTC. Translation gives CASSGRLAGSFYEQYF. Complete variable domain (other parts from reference TRBV7-9 and TRBJ2-7): DTGVSQNPRHKITKRGQNVTFRCDPISEHNRLYWYRQTLGQGPEFLTYFQNEAQLEKSRLLSDRFSAERPKGSFSTLEIQRTEQGDSAMYLCASSGRLAGSFYEQYFGPGTRLTVT.

The sample holds a few counts of this clonotype. The CDR3 sequence is CATSGEREQYF. CDR3 in DNA: TGTGCCACCAGCGGCGAGAGGGAGCAGTACTTC. This chain links TRBV15 with TRBJ2-7; the D is unclear. This CDR3 region has 11 residues. CDR1 LNHNV and CDR2 YYDKDF come from the germline V gene (reference sequence). Trimming removed 5 bases from V and 7 bases from J, with 9 bases in between.

This clonotype was observed at least ten times. The chain combines TRBV6-2 or TRBV6-3 with TRBJ1-1; D gene uncertain. The CDR3 loop spans 14 amino acids. The V end was cut by 0 bases, the J end by 3 bases, with 8 bases between. Germline CDR1 MNHEY, CDR2 SVGEGT. The CDR3, as DNA: TGTGCCAGCAGTTACTCTGGCAGTTACACTGAAGCTTTCTTT. Residues: CASSYSGSYTEAFF.

V is TRBV19 and J is TRBJ1-5; no definite D call. CDR3 length equals 17 residues. Trimming left V 6 bases short and J 2 bases short, with 20 bases between. Germline V gene sequence: CDR1 LNHDA, CDR2 SQIVND (reference sequence). The CDR3 DNA sequence: TGTGCCAGTAGCATTTTCCGCGGGGTCAAGGGCAATCAGCCCCAGCATTTT. It is translated as CASSIFRGVKGNQPQHF.

This clonotype came up a few times. The V gene is TRBV6-1, the J gene TRBJ2-7, with 9 bases matching TRBD2. Trimming took 3 bases from V and 3 from J; bases not matched to a gene: 12. Germline assignment: CDR1 MNHNS and CDR2 SASEGT. This CDR3 contains 17 residues. The CDR3 nucleotides are TGTGCCAGCAGTGAGGCCCCGTTTAGCGGGAGTAACTACGAGCAGTACTTC. It specifies CASSEAPFSGSNYEQYF.

In its sample, this clonotype was seen a few times. V and J are TRBV12-3 or TRBV12-4 and TRBJ2-3, with D possibly being TRBD1 (8 bases). There are 18 residues in the CDR3. Trimming left V 5 bases short and J 2 bases short, with 23 bases between. Here the CDR3 DNA reads TGTGCCAGCAGTCCGAAAGGACAGGGTGGGAGGGACACAGATACGCAGTATTTT. It yields the protein CASSPKGQGGRDTDTQYF.

This clonotype was observed a few times. This chain links TRBV27 with TRBJ1-1, with 9 bases aligning to TRBD1. The CDR3 length is 17 residues. V shed 3 bases and J 4 bases; nucleotides not matched to a gene: 12. CDR1 and CDR2 (germline): MNHEY, SMNVEV (reference sequence). CDR3 bases: TGTGCCAGCAGTTTCTACAGGGGGCGCGGGTGGGGCACTGAAGCTTTCTTT. It encodes CASSFYRGRGWGTEAFF.

The gene calls are TRBV7-9 and TRBJ2-7; no clear D. V lost 1 base and J lost 3, with 10 bases in between. This CDR3 is built from 14 residues. Germline CDR1 reads SEHNR; CDR2 reads FQNEAQ (reference sequence). The CDR3 loop is CASSLGPWVYEQYF. The CDR3 DNA sequence: TGTGCCAGCAGCTTAGGGCCGTGGGTCTACGAGCAGTACTTC.

The chain recombines TRBV20-1 with TRBJ2-7; the D is unclear. V dropped 0 bases and J dropped 2 bases, with 14 bases sitting between them. Germline lookup yields CDR1 DFQATT and CDR2 SNEGSKA (reference sequence). The CDR3 totals 15 residues. The CDR3 protein is CSARDHHGSPYEQYF. CDR3 in DNA: TGCAGTGCTAGAGATCATCATGGGTCACCCTACGAGCAGTACTTC.

This clonotype was observed many times. The gene calls are TRBV7-9 and TRBJ2-2; TRBD2 agrees at 14 bases. Per the germline V gene, CDR1 is SEHNR and CDR2 is FQNEAQ (reference sequence). The V gene end was trimmed by 4 bases and the J gene end by 3 bases; junction bases not matched to a gene: 4. The CDR3 spans 17 residues. The CDR3 region is CASSSGLAGVYTGELFF. The CDR3 DNA is TGTGCCAGCAGCTCGGGACTAGCGGGAGTGTACACCGGGGAGCTGTTTTTT.

The rearrangement links TRBV7-9 to TRBJ1-3; D ambiguous. V gave up 5 bases and J gave up 3 bases, with 14 bases separating them. Germline CDR1 SEHNR, CDR2 FQNEAQ (reference sequence). CDR3 size: 15 residues. The CDR3, as DNA: TGTGCCAGCAGCCCCCTGGTCGGGTATGGAAACACCATATATTTT. Translating it yields CASSPLVGYGNTIYF. Looking up the rest from reference TRBV7-9 and TRBJ1-3 gives the full variable domain: DTGVSQNPRHKITKRGQNVTFRCDPISEHNRLYWYRQTLGQGPEFLTYFQNEAQLEKSRLLSDRFSAERPKGSFSTLEIQRTEQGDSAMYLCASSPLVGYGNTIYFGEGSWLTVV.

As regards this clonotype: A read error may be the cause here, since a much bigger clone is one base away. This chain uses TRBV5-8 with TRBJ1-2; 9 nucleotides agree with TRBD1. Germline values: CDR1 SGHTS, CDR2 YDEGEE. This CDR3 region has 14 residues. Trimming at V came to 5 bases and at J to 8 bases, leaving 10 bases not matched to a gene. CDR3 residues: CASSLWDRDVGYTF. The CDR3 DNA follows: TGTGCCAGCAGTCTATGGGACAGGGACGTCGGCTACACCTTC.

The gene calls are TRBV5-1 and TRBJ1-1; D uncertain. V was pared by 0 bases and J by 4 bases, with 10 bases between. The CDR3 runs 14 residues. CDR1 and CDR2 from the germline V gene are SGHRS and YFSETQ. The CDR3 nucleotides are TGCGCCAGCAGCTTGGAAAAAGCGGGCACTGAAGCTTTCTTT. Translation: CASSLEKAGTEAFF.

This clonotype was seen many times. This chain uses TRBV12-3 or TRBV12-4 with TRBJ1-1; 12 bases align to TRBD1. V lost 1 base, J lost 5 bases, and 11 bases stayed unmatched. CDR3 length: 18 amino acids. CDR3 DNA: TGTGCCAGCAGTTTAGTGGATAGAGGGGACAGGGGGCCAACTGAAGCTTTCTTT. It specifies CASSLVDRGDRGPTEAFF.